This T cell receptor (beta chain) was identified in a study of metastatic and nonmetastatic thyroid tumors. Findings and caveats of the study: It was reported that TCR beta diversity was significantly higher in malignant thyroid tumors than benign nodules, in blood and tumor.

This clone was counted a few times. The target antigen is unknown. TCRdb called clones again from the PCR reads with MiXCR. The sample carries 35,000 to 40,000 clones, roughly 26% recorded once. Every patient underwent thyroid surgery untreated. The origin of this receptor is a female donor with papillary thyroid cancer or a benign thyroid nodule (not recorded which). Some clones in this sample may be carry-over from other donors' samples. The sample was blood.

CDR3 sequence reads: CASSARSEQFF. The CDR3 DNA is TGTGCCAGCAGTGCTAGAAGTGAGCAGTTCTTC. The rearrangement joins TRBV28 to TRBJ2-1; no clear D. The CDR3 totals 11 residues. Germline lookup yields CDR1 MDHEN and CDR2 SYDVKM. The V end lost 5 bases, the J end lost 9 bases, and 8 bases lay between the germline ends.